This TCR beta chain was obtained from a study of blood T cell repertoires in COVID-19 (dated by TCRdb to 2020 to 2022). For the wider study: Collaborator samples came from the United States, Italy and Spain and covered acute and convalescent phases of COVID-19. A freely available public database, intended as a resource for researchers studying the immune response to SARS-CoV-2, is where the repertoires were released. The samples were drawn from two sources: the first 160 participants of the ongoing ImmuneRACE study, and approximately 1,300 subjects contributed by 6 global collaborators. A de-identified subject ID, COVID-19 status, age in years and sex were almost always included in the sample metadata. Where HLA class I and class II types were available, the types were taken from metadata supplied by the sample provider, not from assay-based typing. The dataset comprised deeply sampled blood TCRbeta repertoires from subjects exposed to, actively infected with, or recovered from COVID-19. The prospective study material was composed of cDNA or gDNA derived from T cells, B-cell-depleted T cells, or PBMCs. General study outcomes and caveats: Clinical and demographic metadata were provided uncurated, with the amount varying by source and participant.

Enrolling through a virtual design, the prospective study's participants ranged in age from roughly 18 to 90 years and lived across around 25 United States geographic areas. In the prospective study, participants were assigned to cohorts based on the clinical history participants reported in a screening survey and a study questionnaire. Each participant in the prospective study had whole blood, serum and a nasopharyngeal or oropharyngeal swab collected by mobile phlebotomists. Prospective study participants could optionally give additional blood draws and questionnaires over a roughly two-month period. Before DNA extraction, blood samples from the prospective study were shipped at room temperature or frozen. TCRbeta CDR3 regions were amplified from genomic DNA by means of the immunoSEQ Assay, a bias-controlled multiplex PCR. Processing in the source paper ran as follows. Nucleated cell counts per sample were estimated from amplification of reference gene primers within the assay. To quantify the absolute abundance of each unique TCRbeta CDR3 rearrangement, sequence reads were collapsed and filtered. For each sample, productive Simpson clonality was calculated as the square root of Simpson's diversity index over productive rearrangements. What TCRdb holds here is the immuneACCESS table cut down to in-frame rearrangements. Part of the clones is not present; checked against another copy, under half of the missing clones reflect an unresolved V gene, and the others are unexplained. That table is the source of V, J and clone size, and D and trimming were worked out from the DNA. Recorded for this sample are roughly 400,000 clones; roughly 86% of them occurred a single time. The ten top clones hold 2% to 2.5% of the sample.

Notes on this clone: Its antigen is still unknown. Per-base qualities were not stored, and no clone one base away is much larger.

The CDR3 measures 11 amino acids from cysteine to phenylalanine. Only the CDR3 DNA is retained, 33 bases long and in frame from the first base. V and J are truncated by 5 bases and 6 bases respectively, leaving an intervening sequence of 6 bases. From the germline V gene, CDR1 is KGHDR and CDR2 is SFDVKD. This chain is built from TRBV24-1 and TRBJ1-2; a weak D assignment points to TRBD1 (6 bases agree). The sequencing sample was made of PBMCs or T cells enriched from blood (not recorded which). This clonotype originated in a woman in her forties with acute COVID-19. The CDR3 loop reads CATSGGHGYTF. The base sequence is TGTGCCACCAGTGGGGGGCATGGCTACACCTTC.